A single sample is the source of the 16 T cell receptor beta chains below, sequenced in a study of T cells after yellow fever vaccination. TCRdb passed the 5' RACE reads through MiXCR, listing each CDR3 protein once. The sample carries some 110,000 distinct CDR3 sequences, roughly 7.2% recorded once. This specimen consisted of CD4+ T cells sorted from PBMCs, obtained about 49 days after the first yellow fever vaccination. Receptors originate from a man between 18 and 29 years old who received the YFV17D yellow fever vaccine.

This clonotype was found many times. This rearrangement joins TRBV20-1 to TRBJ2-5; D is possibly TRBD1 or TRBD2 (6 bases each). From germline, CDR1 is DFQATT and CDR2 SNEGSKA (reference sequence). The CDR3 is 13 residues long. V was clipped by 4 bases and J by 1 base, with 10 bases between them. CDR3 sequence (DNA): TGCAGTGCTATCGGAGGGGGCCAAGAGACCCAGTACTTC. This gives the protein CSAIGGGQETQYF.

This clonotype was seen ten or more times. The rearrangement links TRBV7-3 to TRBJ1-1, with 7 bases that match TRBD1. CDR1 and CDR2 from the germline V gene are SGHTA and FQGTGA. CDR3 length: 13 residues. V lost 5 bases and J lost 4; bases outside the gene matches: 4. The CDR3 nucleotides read TGTGCCAGCAGCCGTACAGGGGCCACTGAAGCTTTCTTT. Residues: CASSRTGATEAFF.

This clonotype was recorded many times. CDR3 DNA sequence: TGTGCCAGCAGTCGCTCCTACGAGCAGTACGTC. Its translation is CASSRSYEQYV. The chain carries TRBV28 and TRBJ2-7, with D unclear. Trimming stripped 5 bases from V and 0 bases from J, with 2 bases between. The CDR3 spans 11 residues. Germline CDR1 MDHEN, CDR2 SYDVKM.

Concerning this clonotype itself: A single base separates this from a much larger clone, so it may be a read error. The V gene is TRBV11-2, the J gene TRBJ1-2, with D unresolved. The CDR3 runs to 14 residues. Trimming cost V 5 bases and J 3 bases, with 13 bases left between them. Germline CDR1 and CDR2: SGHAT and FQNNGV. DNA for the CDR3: TGTGCCAGCAGCGCCATGAGGGAATACTATGGCTACACCTTC. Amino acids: CASSAMREYYGYTF.

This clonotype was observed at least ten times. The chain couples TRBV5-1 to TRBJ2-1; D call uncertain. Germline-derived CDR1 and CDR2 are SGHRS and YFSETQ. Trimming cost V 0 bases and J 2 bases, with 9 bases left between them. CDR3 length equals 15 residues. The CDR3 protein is CASSLGGLTYNEQFF. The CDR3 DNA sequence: TGCGCCAGCAGCTTGGGAGGCCTGACCTACAATGAGCAGTTCTTC.

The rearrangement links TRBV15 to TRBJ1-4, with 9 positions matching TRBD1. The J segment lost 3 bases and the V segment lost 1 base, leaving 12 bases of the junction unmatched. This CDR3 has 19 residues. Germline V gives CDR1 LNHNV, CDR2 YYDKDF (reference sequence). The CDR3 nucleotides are TGTGCCACCAGCAGAGCGCCCGGGACAGGGTTGTCGGCTAATGAAAAACTGTTTTTT. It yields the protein CATSRAPGTGLSANEKLFF.

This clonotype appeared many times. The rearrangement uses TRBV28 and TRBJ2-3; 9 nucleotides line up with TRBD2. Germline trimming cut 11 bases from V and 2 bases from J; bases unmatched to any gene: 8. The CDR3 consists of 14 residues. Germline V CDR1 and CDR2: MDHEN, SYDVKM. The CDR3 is CAGSIAGATDTQYF. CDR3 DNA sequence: TGTGCCGGATCGATAGCGGGGGCCACAGATACGCAGTATTTT. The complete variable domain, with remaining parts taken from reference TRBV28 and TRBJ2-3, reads DVKVTQSSRYLVKRTGEKVFLECVQDMDHENMFWYRQDPGLGLRLIYFSYDVKMKEKGDIPEGYSVSREKKERFSLILESASTNQTSMYLCAGSIAGATDTQYFGPGTRLTVL.

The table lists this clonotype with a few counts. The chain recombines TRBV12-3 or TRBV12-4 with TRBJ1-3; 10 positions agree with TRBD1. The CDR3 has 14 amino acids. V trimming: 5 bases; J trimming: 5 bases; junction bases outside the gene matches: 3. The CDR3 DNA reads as TGTGCCAGCAGTCCGGGACAGGGGAGAAACACCATATATTTT. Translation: CASSPGQGRNTIYF.

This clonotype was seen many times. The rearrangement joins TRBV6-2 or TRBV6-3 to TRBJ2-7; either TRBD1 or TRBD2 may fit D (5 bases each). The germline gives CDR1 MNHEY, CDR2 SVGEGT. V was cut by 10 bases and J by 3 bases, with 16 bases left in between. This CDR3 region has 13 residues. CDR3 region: CATSWGYNYEQYV. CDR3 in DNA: TGTGCCACCTCGTGGGGGTACAACTACGAGCAGTACGTC.

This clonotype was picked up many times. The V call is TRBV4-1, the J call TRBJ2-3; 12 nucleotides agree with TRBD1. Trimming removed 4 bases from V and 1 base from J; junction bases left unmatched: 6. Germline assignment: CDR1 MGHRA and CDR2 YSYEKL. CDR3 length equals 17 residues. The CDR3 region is CASSLRGTGGGTDTQYF. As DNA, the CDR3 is TGCGCCAGCAGCCTACGGGGGACAGGGGGCGGCACAGATACGCAGTATTTT.

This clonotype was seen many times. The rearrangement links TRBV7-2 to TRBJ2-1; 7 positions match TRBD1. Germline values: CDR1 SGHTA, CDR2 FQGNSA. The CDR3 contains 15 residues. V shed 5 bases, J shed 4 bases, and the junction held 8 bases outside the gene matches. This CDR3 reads CASSMRQGRYNEQFF. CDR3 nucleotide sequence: TGTGCCAGCAGCATGCGACAGGGTCGGTACAATGAGCAGTTCTTC.

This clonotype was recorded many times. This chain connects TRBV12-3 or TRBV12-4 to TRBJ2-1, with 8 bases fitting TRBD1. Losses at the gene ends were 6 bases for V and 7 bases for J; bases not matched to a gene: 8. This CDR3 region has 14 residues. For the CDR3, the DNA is TGTGCCAGCAGGACAGACAGGGGATGGAATGAGCAGTTCTTC. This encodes CASRTDRGWNEQFF.

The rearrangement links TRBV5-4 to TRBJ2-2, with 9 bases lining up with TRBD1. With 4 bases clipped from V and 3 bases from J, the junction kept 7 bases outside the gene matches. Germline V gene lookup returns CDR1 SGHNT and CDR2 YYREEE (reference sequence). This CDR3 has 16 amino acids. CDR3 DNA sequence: TGTGCCAGCAGCCCTCCGGGACAGGGTGACACCGGGGAGCTGTTTTTT. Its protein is CASSPPGQGDTGELFF. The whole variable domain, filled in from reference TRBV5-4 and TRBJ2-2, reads ETGVTQSPTHLIKTRGQQVTLRCSSQSGHNTVSWYQQALGQGPQFIFQYYREEENGRGNFPPRFSGLQFPNYSSELNVNALELDDSALYLCASSPPGQGDTGELFFGEGSRLTVL.

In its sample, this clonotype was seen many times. The CDR3 sequence is CSAYRQGVNTEAFF. In DNA, the CDR3 is TGCAGTGCTTATCGACAGGGGGTGAACACTGAAGCTTTCTTT. V usage is TRBV20-1 and J usage is TRBJ1-1, with 9 bases matching TRBD1. Germline CDR1 reads DFQATT; CDR2 reads SNEGSKA (reference sequence). V lost 5 bases and J lost 0; bases outside the gene matches: 4. This CDR3 contains 14 residues.

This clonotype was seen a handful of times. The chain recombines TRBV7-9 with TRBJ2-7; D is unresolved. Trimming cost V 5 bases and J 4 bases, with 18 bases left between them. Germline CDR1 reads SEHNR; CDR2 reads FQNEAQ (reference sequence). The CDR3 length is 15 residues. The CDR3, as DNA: TGTGCCAGCAGCCCTTTAGGGCCCCGAAATTACGAGCAGTACTTC. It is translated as CASSPLGPRNYEQYF.

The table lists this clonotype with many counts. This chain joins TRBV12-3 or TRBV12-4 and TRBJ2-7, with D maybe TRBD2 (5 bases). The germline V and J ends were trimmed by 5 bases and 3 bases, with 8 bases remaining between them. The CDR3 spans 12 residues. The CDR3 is CASSKGGYEQYV. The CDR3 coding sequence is TGTGCCAGCAGTAAAGGAGGCTACGAGCAGTACGTC.